This T cell receptor (beta chain) is drawn from a study of blood T cell repertoires in COVID-19. Study at large: Samples taken during acute and convalescent COVID-19 were collected in the United States, Italy and Spain.

As originally analysed: Using reference gene primer amplification, nucleated cell counts were estimated. Profiling relied on immunoSEQ multiplex PCR, and the TCRdb table lists in-frame clones only, not all of them. D and trimming were read from the DNA, whereas the V and J calls and clone size are those reported in that table. Seen here are about 270,000 clones, around 81% observed once, and the top ten hold roughly 2.9%. Deletions cut 4 bases from V and 6 bases from J, with 11 bases between. Germline loops: CDR1 SGDLS, CDR2 YYNGEE. CDR3 length: 12 amino acids. Sequencing input: peripheral blood. This sequence joins TRBV9 and TRBJ2-7, with D maybe TRBD1 (6 bases). This receptor was obtained from a woman aged 55-70 years with active or convalescent COVID-19. The CDR3 nucleotides read TGTGCCAGCAGCCCCACAGGGCTCGAGCAGTACTTC. Protein product: CASSPTGLEQYF.